The 27 T cell receptor beta chains presented below share a single source sample, sequenced in a study of PD-1 blockade in mismatch repair-deficient tumors. Assay used: immunoSEQ multiplex PCR; TCRdb lists only in-frame clones, some missing. The sample lists roughly 50,000 clones, roughly three quarters seen once, with about 3% in the top ten. The sequences come from peripheral blood, collected 4 weeks after starting pembrolizumab. Receptor source: an adult with mismatch repair-deficient cancer.

The rearrangement joins TRBV9 to TRBJ2-1; weak D call: TRBD2 (5 bases). Trimming removed 0 bases from V and 7 bases from J, with 11 bases in between. The V gene's germline CDR1 is SGDLS and CDR2 YYNGEE. This CDR3 has 14 amino acids. Here the CDR3 DNA reads TGTGCCAGCAGCGTAGGACAACAGCGGAATGAGCAGTTCTTC. Protein: CASSVGQQRNEQFF.

The CDR3 bases are TGTGCCAGCAGCTTAGGTCCCAGGGCTTGGCAGCCCCAGCATTTT. Its protein is CASSLGPRAWQPQHF. V usage is TRBV7-2 and J usage is TRBJ1-5; maybe TRBD1 (5 bases). Trimming shortened V by 1 base and J by 7 bases, and 14 bases separated the two germline ends. The germline V gene encodes CDR1 SGHTA and CDR2 FQGNSA. The CDR3 has 15 residues.

This chain joins TRBV9 and TRBJ1-2; TRBD1 might be the D (5 bases). Germline-derived CDR1 and CDR2 are SGDLS and YYNGEE. This CDR3 has 15 amino acids. Trimming removed 2 bases from V and 6 bases from J, with 17 bases in between. The CDR3 bases are TGTGCCAGCAGCGTGGGTAACAGGTTACGACATGGCTACACCTTC. Its protein is CASSVGNRLRHGYTF.

The chain has TRBV6-5 and TRBJ2-1; the match to TRBD2 covers 9 bases. Trimming took 4 bases from V and 6 from J; bases not matched to a gene: 7. The CDR3 has 15 residues. Germline CDR1 is MNHEY and CDR2 is SVGAGI. CDR3 sequence (DNA): TGTGCCAGCAGTTTTGCGGGAGGGGTTCGCAATGAGCAGTTCTTC. It is translated as CASSFAGGVRNEQFF.

This rearrangement joins TRBV7-2 to TRBJ1-5; D is uncertain. In germline, CDR1 is SGHTA, CDR2 FQGNSA. The CDR3 runs 14 residues. V was cut by 4 bases and J by 5 bases, with 12 bases left in between. As DNA, the CDR3 is TGTGCCAGCAGCTCCCTCCGAGGTGATCAGCCCCAGCATTTT. Its protein product is CASSSLRGDQPQHF.

The V call is TRBV6-5, the J call TRBJ2-3; 8 nucleotides match TRBD2. J was trimmed by 4 bases and V by 9 bases; bases with no gene match: 12. The CDR3 extends over 15 amino acids. Germline V CDR1 and CDR2: MNHEY, SVGAGI. CDR3 DNA sequence: TGTGCCAGTAACCTAGGGCGGGAGGTTTCAGATACGCAGTATTTT. Protein: CASNLGREVSDTQYF.

The gene calls are TRBV21-1 and TRBJ1-5. TRBV21-1 is a pseudogene. The CDR3 spans 19 residues. The CDR3 reads CASSKALGSKRISNQPQHF. CDR3 coding DNA: TGTGCCAGCAGCAAAGCCCTTGGATCGAAACGAATCAGCAATCAGCCCCAGCATTTT.

The V gene is TRBV9, the J gene TRBJ2-1; D gene uncertain. The CDR3 has 15 amino acids. Germline V gene sequence: CDR1 SGDLS, CDR2 YYNGEE. V was pared by 1 base and J by 8 bases, with 16 bases between. The CDR3, as DNA: TGTGCCAGCAGCGTAAGCCCCATGTCGGGTGATGAGCAGTTCTTC. Residues: CASSVSPMSGDEQFF.

The chain has TRBV19 and TRBJ2-3, with 7 nucleotides matching TRBD1. The germline CDR1 and CDR2 sequences are LNHDA and SQIVND (reference sequence). The CDR3 covers 15 residues. The ends lost 6 bases at V and 0 bases at J; junction bases unmatched: 6. As DNA, the CDR3 is TGTGCCAGTAGCCTAGGACAGGAGAGCACAGATACGCAGTATTTT. Amino acids: CASSLGQESTDTQYF.

The chain carries TRBV6-6 and TRBJ2-7, with 8 bases matching TRBD1. Germline V gene lookup returns CDR1 MNHNY and CDR2 SVGAGI (reference sequence). The CDR3 is made up of 13 amino acids. The V segment lost 8 bases and the J segment 5 bases; nucleotides outside the gene matches: 8. The CDR3 region is CASVRQGSHEQYF. In DNA form, the CDR3 reads TGTGCCAGCGTCCGACAGGGGTCCCACGAGCAGTACTTC.

J is TRBJ2-1 and V is TRBV5-1; D is unclear. This CDR3 comprises 14 residues. Looked up from germline, CDR1 is SGHRS and CDR2 is YFSETQ. V was pared by 4 bases and J by 0 bases, with 8 bases between. In DNA, the CDR3 is TGCGCCAGCAGCGTTGGTTCCTCCTACAATGAGCAGTTCTTC. It encodes CASSVGSSYNEQFF.

The rearrangement joins TRBV6-4 to TRBJ2-3; 8 positions agree with TRBD1. The CDR3 consists of 15 residues. The germline V gene encodes CDR1 MRHNA and CDR2 SNTAGT. Trimming removed 5 bases from V and 6 bases from J; junction bases left unmatched: 10. CDR3 DNA sequence: TGTGCCAGCAGTAGGGGACAGGACCCTGGCGATACGCAGTATTTT. Its protein is CASSRGQDPGDTQYF.

This chain links TRBV6-5 with TRBJ2-3; D might be TRBD2 (5 bases). CDR3 size: 14 residues. Germline lookup yields CDR1 MNHEY and CDR2 SVGAGI. V was clipped by 6 bases and J by 2 bases, with 12 bases between them. In DNA form, the CDR3 reads TGTGCCAGCAGCTACCGGGAACACACAGATACGCAGTATTTT. Residues: CASSYREHTDTQYF.

This clone has a handful of counts. The rearrangement joins TRBV13 to TRBJ1-2; TRBD1 matches at 8 bases. The J segment lost 4 bases and the V segment lost 5 bases, leaving 6 bases of the junction unmatched. The CDR3 runs to 14 residues. Germline CDR1 is PRHDT and CDR2 is FYEKMQ (reference sequence). CDR3 nucleotides: TGTGCCAGCAGCCCCAGGGACAGGCCCTATGGCTACACCTTC. Its translation is CASSPRDRPYGYTF.

The chain carries TRBV6-6 and TRBJ2-7; D uncertain. V lost 6 bases, J lost 2 bases, and 8 bases lay in between. Looked up from germline, CDR1 is MNHNY and CDR2 is SVGAGI (reference sequence). The CDR3 covers 12 residues. The CDR3 loop is CASSPEAYEQYF. The CDR3 DNA reads TGTGCCAGCAGCCCTGAGGCCTACGAGCAGTACTTC.

This chain joins TRBV19 and TRBJ2-7; TRBD2 aligns across 12 bases. The CDR3 runs to 15 residues. The germline CDR1 and CDR2 sequences are LNHDA and SQIVND (reference sequence). J gave up 1 base and V 9 bases, and 7 bases lay outside the gene matches. The CDR3, as DNA: TGTGCCAGCAGTGGACTAGCGGGACGGTCCTACGAGCAGTACTTC. It codes for CASSGLAGRSYEQYF. Complete variable domain (other parts from reference TRBV19 and TRBJ2-7): DGGITQSPKYLFRKEGQNVTLSCEQNLNHDAMYWYRQDPGQGLRLIYYSQIVNDFQKGDIAEGYSVSREKKESFPLTVTSAQKNPTAFYLCASSGLAGRSYEQYFGPGTRLTVT.

This clone is deemed medium-sized (0.01 to 0.1%). The rearrangement uses TRBV10-2 and TRBJ2-7; possibly TRBD1 for D (6 bases). This CDR3 contains 13 residues. Germline assignment: CDR1 WSHSY and CDR2 SAAADI. Trimming stripped 8 bases from V and 0 bases from J, with 11 bases between. DNA of the CDR3: TGCGCCAGCCTGGGGACAAACTCCTACGAGCAGTACTTC. It translates to CASLGTNSYEQYF.

V and J are TRBV7-6 and TRBJ2-7; TRBD2 matches at 9 bases. This CDR3 comprises 15 residues. V gave up 5 bases and J gave up 0 bases; unmatched junction bases: 5. Per germline, CDR1 SGHVS and CDR2 FNYEAQ. The CDR3 DNA is TGTGCCAGCAGCGAAGGGACTAGCTCCTCCTACGAGCAGTACTTC. It encodes CASSEGTSSSYEQYF.

This chain links TRBV6-1 with TRBJ2-3; no definite D call. The CDR3 is made up of 15 amino acids. The V gene lost 3 bases and the J gene lost 3 bases, with 13 bases spanning the gap. CDR1 MNHNS and CDR2 SASEGT come from the germline V gene. The chain's CDR3 is CASSDLTQITDTQYF. The CDR3 DNA reads as TGTGCCAGCAGTGACCTTACACAGATTACAGATACGCAGTATTTT.

The V call is TRBV2, the J call TRBJ1-2; possibly TRBD1 for D (5 bases). V lost 5 bases to trimming and J lost 6 bases, with 16 bases between them. This CDR3 is built from 14 residues. Germline V gene data show CDR1 as SNHLY and CDR2 as FYNNEI. CDR3 DNA sequence: TGTGCCAGCAGTTATCGAGGGGCAGCCCATGGCTACACCTTC. Translated: CASSYRGAAHGYTF.

The chain carries TRBV18 and TRBJ1-4, with D possibly being TRBD1 (6 bases). Germline CDR1 reads KGHSH; CDR2 reads LQKENI. Trimming took 5 bases from V and 8 from J, leaving 21 bases between them. The CDR3 has 16 residues. As DNA, the CDR3 is TGTGCCAGCTCAGAACTTACAGGGAACCTTCGAGAAAAACTGTTTTTT. Amino acids: CASSELTGNLREKLFF.

This clone is labeled as medium-sized. The V call is TRBV5-6, the J call TRBJ2-2; D is unclear. The CDR3 covers 15 residues. V shed 3 bases and J shed 3 bases, with 12 bases lying between them. Germline CDR1 and CDR2: SGHDT and YYEEEE. The CDR3 reads CASSSLVVYTGELFF. CDR3 DNA sequence: TGTGCCAGCAGCTCACTGGTAGTATACACCGGGGAGCTGTTTTTT.

This sequence joins TRBV7-9 and TRBJ2-3; D gene uncertain. Per the germline V gene, CDR1 is SEHNR and CDR2 is FQNEAQ (reference sequence). The V gene lost 1 base and the J gene lost 8 bases, with 7 bases spanning the gap. This CDR3 region has 12 residues. The chain's CDR3 is CASSLEETTQYF. The CDR3 DNA follows: TGTGCCAGCAGCTTAGAGGAAACTACGCAGTATTTT.

The chain carries TRBV5-4 and TRBJ1-3, with 10 nucleotides matching TRBD1. CDR1 and CDR2 from the germline V gene are SGHNT and YYREEE (reference sequence). V shed 4 bases, J shed 2 bases, and the junction held 3 bases outside the gene matches. This CDR3 contains 15 residues. CDR3 DNA sequence: TGTGCCAGCAGCACCGGGACAGGGGCTGGAAACACCATATATTTT. It translates to CASSTGTGAGNTIYF.

This clone was seen a handful of times. The genes are TRBV11-2 and TRBJ2-5, with 8 bases identical to TRBD1. V was pared by 7 bases and J by 7 bases, with 8 bases of the junction left unmatched. Germline assignment: CDR1 SGHAT and CDR2 FQNNGV. This CDR3 is 13 amino acids long. CDR3 protein: CASTSDREATQYF. CDR3 nucleotide sequence: TGTGCCAGCACCTCGGACAGGGAAGCGACCCAGTACTTC.

The V call is TRBV4-3, the J call TRBJ2-7; TRBD1 matches 9 bases. This CDR3 spans 15 amino acids. V lost 2 bases and J lost 1; bases outside the gene matches: 3. CDR1 and CDR2 from the germline V gene are LGHNA and YSLEER. This CDR3 reads CASSQHGQGSYEQYF. The CDR3 region has the DNA TGCGCCAGCAGCCAACACGGACAGGGGTCCTACGAGCAGTACTTC.

The chain is built from TRBV4-2 and TRBJ2-3; a weak D match, TRBD2 (5 bases). CDR1 LGHNA and CDR2 YNFKEQ come from the germline V gene. Trimming cost V 5 bases and J 6 bases, with 12 bases left between them. The CDR3 sequence is 13 residues long. CDR3 in DNA: TGTGCCAGCAGCTTAACTAGTTGGGATACGCAGTATTTT. This encodes CASSLTSWDTQYF.